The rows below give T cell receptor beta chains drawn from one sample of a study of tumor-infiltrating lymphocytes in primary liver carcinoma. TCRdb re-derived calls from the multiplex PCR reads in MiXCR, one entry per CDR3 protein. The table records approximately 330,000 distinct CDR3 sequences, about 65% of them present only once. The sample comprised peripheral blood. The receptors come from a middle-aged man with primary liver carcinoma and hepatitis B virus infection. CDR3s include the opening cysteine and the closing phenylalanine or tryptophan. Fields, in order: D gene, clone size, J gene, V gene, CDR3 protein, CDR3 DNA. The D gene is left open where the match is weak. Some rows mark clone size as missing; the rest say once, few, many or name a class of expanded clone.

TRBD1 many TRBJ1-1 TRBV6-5 CASSKQGTTEAFF TGTGCCAGCAGTAAACAGGGGACCACTGAAGCTTTCTTT
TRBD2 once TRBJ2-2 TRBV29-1 CSVPTEGLEGGANTGELFF TGCAGCGTGCCGACGGAGGGACTAGAGGGAGGGGCGAACACCGGGGAGCTGTTTTTT
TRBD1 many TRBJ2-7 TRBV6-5 CASSGTGGTPYEQYF TGTGCCAGCAGCGGGACAGGGGGGACCCCCTACGAGCAGTACTTC
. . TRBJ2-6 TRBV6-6 CASSLDRSGTNVLTF TGTGCCAGCAGTCTTGACAGGTCTGGGACCAACGTCCTGACTTTC
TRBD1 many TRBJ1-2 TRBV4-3 CASSQAGQMGYGYTF TGCGCCAGCAGCCAGGCGGGACAGATGGGGTATGGCTACACCTTC
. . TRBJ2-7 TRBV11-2 CASSEQGAPTHEQYF TGTGCCAGCAGCGAGCAGGGCGCTCCGACTCACGAGCAGTACTTC
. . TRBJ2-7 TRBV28 CASSLPGVKEQYF TGTGCCAGCTCCCTTCCCGGGGTAAAGGAGCAGTACTTC
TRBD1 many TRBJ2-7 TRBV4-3 CASSQKQTGGYEQYF TGCGCCAGCAGCCAAAAGCAAACAGGGGGCTACGAGCAGTACTTC
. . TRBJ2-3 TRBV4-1 CASSQVPETNFPDTQYF TGCGCCAGCAGCCAGGTTCCGGAAACTAACTTCCCAGATACGCAATATTTT
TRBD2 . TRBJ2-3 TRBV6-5 CATMGGDSLTDKQYF TGTGCCACCATGGGGGGGGATAGCTTAACAGATAAGCAGTATTTT
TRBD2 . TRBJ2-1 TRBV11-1 CANSWGLAGVNEQIF TGTGCCAACAGCTGGGGACTAGCGGGAGTAAATGAGCAGATCTTC
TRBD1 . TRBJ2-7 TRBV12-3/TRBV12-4 CGSSNRDRAYEQYF TGTGGCAGCAGTAACCGGGACAGGGCATACGAGCAGTACTTC
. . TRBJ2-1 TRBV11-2 CASSAQNGVEQFF TGTGCCAGCAGCGCGCAAAACGGAGTTGAGCAGTTCTTC
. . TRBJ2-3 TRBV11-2 CASSLGSLDRSQYF TGTGCCAGCAGCTTAGGGTCCCTAGACCGATCGCAGTATTTT
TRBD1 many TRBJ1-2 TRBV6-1 CASSEGRGTGHGYTF TGTGCCAGCAGTGAAGGCCGCGGGACAGGGCATGGCTACACCTTC
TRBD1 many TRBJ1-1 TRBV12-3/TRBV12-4 CASSTAGTGANTEAFF TGTGCCAGCAGTACTGCCGGGACAGGGGCAAACACTGAAGCTTTCTTT
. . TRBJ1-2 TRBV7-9 CATTDIINYGYTF TGTGCCACTACGGACATTATTAACTATGGCTACACCTTC
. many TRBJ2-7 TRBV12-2 CASRSGTGGDEQYF TGTGCAAGTCGCTCCGGGACAGGGGGCGACGAGCAGTACTTC
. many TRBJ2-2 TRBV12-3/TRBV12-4 CASTLTARNTGELFF TGTGCCAGCACCTTGACAGCTAGAAACACCGGGGAGCTGTTTTTT
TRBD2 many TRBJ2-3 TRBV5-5 CASSPEREPDTQYF TGTGCCAGCAGCCCCGAGCGGGAGCCGGATACGCAGTATTTT
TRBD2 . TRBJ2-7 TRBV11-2 CASSLRLAGGSYEHYF TGTGCCAGCAGCTTGAGACTAGCGGGCGGTTCCTACGAGCATTACTTC
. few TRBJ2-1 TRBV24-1 CATSDVAASSYNEQFF TGTGCCACCAGTGACGTAGCGGCTAGCTCCTACAATGAGCAGTTCTTC
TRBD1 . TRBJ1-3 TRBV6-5 CASRRDRHGNTIYF TGTGCCAGCAGACGGGACAGGCATGGAAACACCATATATTTT
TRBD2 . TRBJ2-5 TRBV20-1 CSRLTSGTQETQYF TGCAGTCGCCTGACTAGCGGGACCCAAGAGACCCAGTACTTC
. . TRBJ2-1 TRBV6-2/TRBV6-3 CASSRLRRTGNGNGQFF TGTGCCAGCAGTCGCCTACGTAGAACAGGGAATGGCAATGGGCAGTTTTTC
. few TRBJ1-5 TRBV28 CASSDSGQPQHF TGTGCCAGCAGTGATAGCGGACAGCCCCAGCATTTT
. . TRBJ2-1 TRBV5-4 CVSSPVGVDEQFF TGTGTCAGCAGCCCTGTTGGTGTCGATGAGCAGTTCTTC
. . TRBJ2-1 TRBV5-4 CASSPYSSYNEQFF TGTGCCAGCAGCCCGTACAGCTCCTACAATGAGCAGTTCTTC
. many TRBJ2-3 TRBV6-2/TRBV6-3 CASSARPSPGTDTQYF TGTGCCAGCAGTGCCCGACCTAGCCCTGGCACAGATACGCAGTATTTT
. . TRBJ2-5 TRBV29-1 CNVQDSLRETQYF TGCAACGTTCAGGACAGTCTTCGGGAGACCCAGTACTTC
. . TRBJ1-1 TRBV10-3 CAISEGAMNIEAFF TGTGCCATCAGTGAAGGGGCAATGAACATTGAAGCTTTCTTT
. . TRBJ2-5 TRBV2 CASSVNRAGETQYF TGTGCCAGCAGTGTCAACAGGGCAGGAGAGACCCAGTACTTC
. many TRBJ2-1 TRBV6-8 CASSYSRPTPYNEQFF TGTGCCAGCAGTTACTCGAGGCCGACTCCATACAATGAGCAGTTCTTC
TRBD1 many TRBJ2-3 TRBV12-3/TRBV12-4 CATTGGYADTQYF TGTGCCACGACAGGGGGATACGCAGATACGCAGTATTTT
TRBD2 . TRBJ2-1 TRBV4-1 CASSQDMDGRAWEQFF TGCGCCAGCAGCCAAGATATGGACGGGAGGGCCTGGGAGCAGTTCTTC
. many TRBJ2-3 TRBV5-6 CASSLSVAVYSDTQYF TGTGCCAGCAGCTTGAGTGTCGCGGTTTACTCGGATACGCAGTATTTT
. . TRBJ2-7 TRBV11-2 CASSLRGQRASSDSYEQYF TGTGCCAGCAGCTTAAGGGGACAGAGGGCCTCTAGCGACTCCTACGAGCAGTACTTC
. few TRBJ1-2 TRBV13 CASNLGGGLRGYTF TGTGCCAGCAACTTAGGAGGAGGGCTTCGGGGCTACACCTTC
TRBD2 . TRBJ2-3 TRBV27 CASRKPGLGSDTQYF TGTGCCAGCAGAAAACCGGGACTAGGTTCAGATACGCAGTATTTT
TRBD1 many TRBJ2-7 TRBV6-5 CASSYKTSGTAVYEQYF TGTGCCAGCAGCTATAAAACCTCCGGGACAGCGGTCTACGAGCAGTACTTC
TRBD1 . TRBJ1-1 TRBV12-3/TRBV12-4 CTSSLTGTRNTEAFF TGTACCAGCAGTTTGACAGGGACCAGGAACACTGAAGCTTTCTTT
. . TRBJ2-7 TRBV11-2 CVSSLGGEPYKQYF TGTGTCAGCAGCTTAGGAGGGGAGCCCTACAAGCAGTACTTC
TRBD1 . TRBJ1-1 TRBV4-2 CASSQGMGQLTNTEAFF TGTGCCAGCAGTCAAGGTATGGGACAGCTGACGAACACTGAAGCTTTCTTT
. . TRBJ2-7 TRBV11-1 CASSSGRYEQYF TGTGCCAGCAGCTCCGGCAGATACGAGCAGTACTTC
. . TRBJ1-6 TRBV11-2 CASSFGAGTKSPLHF TGTGCCAGCAGCTTCGGCGCAGGGACCAAGTCACCCCTCCACTTT
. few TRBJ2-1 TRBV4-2 CASSQEARSSYNEQFF TGTGCCAGCAGCCAAGAGGCCAGGAGTTCCTACAATGAGCAGTTCTTC
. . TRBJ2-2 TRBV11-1 CTSSRRGGRGSGELFF TGTACCAGCAGCCGGAGGGGAGGCAGGGGATCGGGGGAGCTGTTTTTT
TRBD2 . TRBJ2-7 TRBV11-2 CVRGLAGTSYEQYF TGTGTCAGAGGACTAGCGGGGACATCCTACGAGCAGTACTTC
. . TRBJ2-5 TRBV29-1 CSVVRDTQETQYF TGCAGCGTTGTAAGGGATACGCAAGAGACCCAGTACTTC
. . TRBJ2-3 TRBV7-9 CASSLPPSGESDTDTQYF TGTGCCAGCAGCTTACCTCCCAGTGGGGAATCCGACACAGATACGCAGTATTTT
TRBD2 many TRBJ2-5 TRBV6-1 CASSESSGSQETQYF TGTGCCAGCAGTGAGTCTAGCGGGAGTCAAGAGACCCAGTACTTC